A single sample gave rise to the 8 T cell receptor beta chains below, sequenced in a study of T cell repertoires in cytomegalovirus infection. Their antigens are not known. TCRdb re-called the reads through MiXCR, storing one row per CDR3 protein. The sample includes about 830,000 distinct CDR3 sequences, approximately 30% of them seen just once. This material consisted of cultured CD8+ T cells from PBMCs, taken from culture after CMV antigen stimulation. All receptors derive from a human donor in good health (CMV status not recorded). Some clones in this sample may be carry-over from other donors' samples.

The chain is built from TRBV2 and TRBJ1-2, with 8 bases identical to TRBD1. There are 17 residues in the CDR3. The V segment lost 7 bases and the J segment 3 bases; nucleotides outside the gene matches: 16. Germline V lookup: CDR1 SNHLY, CDR2 FYNNEI. CDR3 sequence: CASTVDREKPPHYGYTF. CDR3 DNA sequence: TGTGCCAGCACTGTGGACAGGGAAAAACCTCCCCACTATGGCTACACCTTC. Filled out from reference TRBV2 and TRBJ1-2, the complete variable domain reads EPEVTQTPSHQVTQMGQEVILRCVPISNHLYFYWYRQILGQKVEFLVSFYNNEISEKSEIFDDQFSVERPDGSNFTLKIRSTKLEDSAMYFCASTVDREKPPHYGYTFGSGTRLTVV.

As regards this clonotype: No conserved phenylalanine or tryptophan ends this CDR3, so it is likely a read error. The chain employs TRBV27 and TRBJ1-1, with D possibly matching TRBD1 (6 bases). V dropped 6 bases and J dropped 8 bases, with 16 bases sitting between them. From germline, CDR1 is MNHEY and CDR2 SMNVEV (reference sequence). This CDR3 comprises 13 residues. This CDR3 reads CASSHGGGGEAFY. The CDR3 coding sequence is TGTGCCAGCAGCCACGGTGGGGGCGGAGAAGCTTTCTAT.

The rearrangement joins TRBV4-3 to TRBJ1-5; D gene uncertain. The V gene lost 1 base and the J gene lost 2 bases, with 9 bases spanning the gap. Germline values: CDR1 LGHNA, CDR2 YSLEER. The CDR3 runs 15 residues. CDR3 residues: CASSQGETGNQPQHF. Here the CDR3 DNA reads TGCGCCAGCAGCCAAGGTGAGACGGGCAATCAGCCCCAGCATTTT.

This clonotype has more than one count but fewer than ten. This chain links TRBV7-6 with TRBJ2-1; TRBD2 matches 15 bases. Germline V gene sequence: CDR1 SGHVS, CDR2 FNYEAQ. The trim removed 5 bases at V and 2 bases at J, leaving 7 bases unmatched. The CDR3 consists of 18 residues. The CDR3 sequence: CASSRGLAGGRAYNEQFF. In DNA form, the CDR3 reads TGTGCCAGCAGCCGGGGACTAGCGGGGGGCCGAGCCTACAATGAGCAGTTCTTC.

The rearrangement uses TRBV11-2 and TRBJ2-5; D possibly uses TRBD1 or TRBD2 (6 bases each). Germline values: CDR1 SGHAT, CDR2 FQNNGV. V was clipped by 1 base and J by 4 bases, with 13 bases between them. The CDR3 has 15 residues. The CDR3 spells CASSLGRGEGETQYF. For the CDR3, the DNA is TGTGCCAGCAGCTTAGGAAGGGGGGAAGGAGAGACCCAGTACTTC.

In this sample, this clonotype turned up many times. This sequence joins TRBV7-8 and TRBJ2-1; TRBD2 is a possible D gene (5 bases). CDR1 and CDR2 from the germline V gene are SGHVS and FQNEAQ. CDR3 size: 16 residues. Trimming took 5 bases from V and 0 from J, leaving 14 bases between them. Here the CDR3 reads CASSPVGLASYNEQFF. The CDR3 nucleotides read TGTGCCAGCAGCCCGGTTGGACTCGCCTCCTACAATGAGCAGTTCTTC.

This clonotype was seen once. A much larger clone sits a single nucleotide away, making a read error possible. The gene calls are TRBV7-8 and TRBJ2-1, with 7 nucleotides matching TRBD2. V shed 0 bases and J 12 bases; nucleotides not matched to a gene: 17. Germline CDR1 is SGHVS and CDR2 is FQNEAQ. This CDR3 is built from 17 residues. DNA of the CDR3: TGTGCCAGCAGCTTAGCAGCCCTAGCGGTAGTCCGAGGTGGGCAGTTCTTC. Residues: CASSLAALAVVRGGQFF.

The chain links TRBV4-1 to TRBJ1-2, with 7 nucleotides matching TRBD1. V was clipped by 1 base and J by 5 bases; unmatched bases: 7. Germline V CDR1 and CDR2: MGHRA, YSYEKL. CDR3 length: 15 amino acids. The CDR3 loop reads CASSQVSGTEYGYTF. The CDR3 nucleotides read TGCGCCAGCAGCCAAGTCAGTGGGACAGAGTATGGCTACACCTTC.